A selection of T cell receptor beta chains follows, all from one sample in a study of cytomegalovirus exposure and HLA in healthy donors. Clones were sequenced by immunoSEQ multiplex PCR, and TCRdb holds only the in-frame ones, with some missing. The profile shows about 86,000 clones, about 76% of them singletons. The sample consisted of PBMCs. The receptors were sampled from a woman in her thirties or forties in good health and CMV-seropositive. Each CDR3 is given with its conserved first and last residue. A D gene is named only where the DNA matches it firmly. Some rows have no size entry. The others give once, few or many, or a class for an expanded clone.

D gene	V gene	J gene	clone size	CDR3 DNA	CDR3 protein
.	TRBV28	TRBJ1-5	.	TGTGCCAGCAGTTTTCTACAGGGAGGGGGACAGCCCCAGCATTTT	CASSFLQGGGQPQHF
TRBD1	TRBV4-1	TRBJ1-4	once	TGCGCCAGCAGCCAAGATCGGGGACAGGGAAATGAAAAACTGTTTTTT	CASSQDRGQGNEKLFF
TRBD1	TRBV6-1	TRBJ2-7	.	TGTGCCAGCAGGGGACAGGTTTACGAGCAGTACTTC	CASRGQVYEQYF
TRBD2	TRBV10-2	TRBJ2-1	.	TGCGCCAGCAGTGGGGAGCGGGGGTTCTACAATGAGCAGTTCTTC	CASSGERGFYNEQFF
TRBD1	TRBV7-9	TRBJ1-2	once	TGTGCCAGCAGCCACCCCCCGGGACAGGGGAACTATGGCTACACCTTC	CASSHPPGQGNYGYTF
TRBD2	TRBV28	TRBJ2-3	.	TGTGCCAGCAGTTTATGGCAAGCGGGGGGGCCCACAGATACGCAGTATTTT	CASSLWQAGGPTDTQYF
.	TRBV7-8	TRBJ1-2	.	TGTGCCAGCAGTTCAAGAGGCACGCGGGGCTACACCTTC	CASSSRGTRGYTF
.	TRBV27	TRBJ1-6	.	TGTGCCAGCAGTTTAGGACAGAATAATTCACCCCTCCACTTT	CASSLGQNNSPLHF
TRBD1	TRBV11-1	TRBJ1-6	.	TGTGCCAGCAGCTGGAGGGGGCTAAGTAATTCACCCCTCCACTTT	CASSWRGLSNSPLHF
.	TRBV30	TRBJ1-3	.	TGTGCCTGGAAGAAGGGGAATGTAGGAAACACCATATATTTT	CAWKKGNVGNTIYF
TRBD1	TRBV5-1	TRBJ2-2	.	TGCGCCAGCAGCTGGGGACAGGGAGGCTCCACCGGGGAGCTGTTTTTT	CASSWGQGGSTGELFF
.	TRBV7-8	TRBJ1-1	.	TGTGCCAGCAGCTTTAAAGCGAATGAAGCTTTCTTT	CASSFKANEAFF
.	TRBV7-8	TRBJ1-3	once	TGTGCCAGCAGCTTAGGCAGGGAGGACACCATATATTTT	CASSLGREDTIYF
.	TRBV4-1	TRBJ2-3	.	TGCGCCAGCAGCCAACCCGGGTCACATGTTGGAGATACGCAGTATTTT	CASSQPGSHVGDTQYF
TRBD1	TRBV9	TRBJ2-5	.	TGTGCCAGCAGCGAAGGACAGGGTGAAGAGACCCAGTACTTC	CASSEGQGEETQYF
TRBD1	TRBV5-1	TRBJ1-4	.	TGCGCCAGCAGCTTGGCCCCGACAGGGGCTAATGAAAAACTGTTTTTT	CASSLAPTGANEKLFF
.	TRBV30	TRBJ1-2	once	TGTGCCTGGAGTGTACTAGGGAGCCTTAATGGCTACACCTTC	CAWSVLGSLNGYTF
TRBD1	TRBV14	TRBJ1-1	.	TGTGCCAGCAGCCAAGACCAGGGACAGGCCAACCCATACTACGAAGCTTTCTTT	CASSQDQGQANPYYEAFF
.	TRBV7-9	TRBJ1-6	.	TGTGCCAGCAGCCCGGACGGGGAAAGGCCCCTCCACTTT	CASSPDGERPLHF
.	TRBV30	TRBJ2-1	.	TGTGCCTGGAGTCAACAGGGCAATGAGCAGTTCTTC	CAWSQQGNEQFF
TRBD2	TRBV5-8	TRBJ2-1	.	TGTGCCAGCAGCTTGGAACTAGCGGGGGCCAGGGAGCAGTTCTTC	CASSLELAGAREQFF
TRBD1	TRBV27	TRBJ1-2	.	TGTGCCAGCAGTTCAGGACAGGGCTATGGCTACACCTTC	CASSSGQGYGYTF
.	TRBV19	TRBJ1-5	once	TGTGCCAGGAGTAGCCTGACAGCAAATCAGCCCCAGCATTTT	CARSSLTANQPQHF
TRBD2	TRBV19	TRBJ2-7	.	TGTGCCAGTAGTGGGGGCGGACTAGCCTATTCCTACGAGCAGTACTTC	CASSGGGLAYSYEQYF
TRBD1	TRBV13	TRBJ2-7	.	TGTGCCAGCAGCCCAACAGGGGGAGGCTCCGGGGAGCAGTACTTC	CASSPTGGGSGEQYF
.	TRBV14	TRBJ2-7	.	TGTGCCAGCAGTTCACAGGGCTACGAGCAGTACTTC	CASSSQGYEQYF
TRBD2	TRBV27	TRBJ2-7	.	TGTGCCAGCAGCCCTCTCACGCCTAGCGGGTACGAGCAGTACTTC	CASSPLTPSGYEQYF
TRBD1	TRBV5-1	TRBJ1-4	.	TGCGCCAGCAGCTTGGACGGGACAGACAATGAAAAACTGTTTTTT	CASSLDGTDNEKLFF
TRBD2	TRBV6-1	TRBJ2-1	few	TGTGCCAGCAGTGGAGGTAGCGGGAGTTTAAATGAGCAGTTCTTC	CASSGGSGSLNEQFF
.	TRBV7-2	TRBJ2-7	.	TGTGCCAGCAGCTTTTCGGCAGGGACCTACGAGCAGTACTTC	CASSFSAGTYEQYF
.	TRBV18	TRBJ1-1	.	TGTGCCAGCTCACCACCCAACGGGAACACTGAAGCTTTCTTT	CASSPPNGNTEAFF
.	TRBV14	TRBJ2-1	.	TGTGCCAGCAGCCAGCAGGAACGAACTAATGAGCAGTTCTTC	CASSQQERTNEQFF
TRBD2	TRBV30	TRBJ2-7	once	TGTGCCCAGGGACTATTCCCCTACGAGCAGTACTTC	CAQGLFPYEQYF
.	TRBV5-1	TRBJ1-6	.	TGCGCCAGCAGCTTCCAGGGGAGTTCACCCCTCCACTTT	CASSFQGSSPLHF
TRBD2	TRBV7-3	TRBJ2-1	few	TGTGCCAGCAGCCCGACTAGCGGGGTTAATGAGCAGTTCTTC	CASSPTSGVNEQFF
.	TRBV27	TRBJ2-1	.	TGTGCCAGCAGCCTAACGGGAGCGGATCTACAGTTCTTC	CASSLTGADLQFF
.	TRBV4-2	TRBJ2-7	.	TGTGCCAGCAGCCTACAGACAGGAGAGACCTACGAGCAGTACTTC	CASSLQTGETYEQYF
.	TRBV9	TRBJ2-3	.	TGTGCCAGCAGCGTAGCCATAGATAGCACAGATACGCAGTATTTT	CASSVAIDSTDTQYF
.	TRBV7-9	TRBJ1-2	.	TGTGCCAGCAGCTTCCCAATACAGATCTATGGCTACACCTTC	CASSFPIQIYGYTF
TRBD1	TRBV29-1	TRBJ2-5	.	TGCAGCGTAGGGGGCGGAGGAGAGACCCAGTACTTC	CSVGGGGETQYF
.	TRBV7-3	TRBJ1-1	.	TGTGCCAGCAGCTTAACGCACACGAACACTGAAGCTTTCTTT	CASSLTHTNTEAFF
TRBD2	TRBV29-1	TRBJ2-5	.	TGCAGCCTCAAACGGGAGGGCCAGGAGACCCAGTACTTC	CSLKREGQETQYF
.	TRBV27	TRBJ2-7	.	TGTGCCAGCAGTTTGACAGCTACCTACGAGCAGTACTTC	CASSLTATYEQYF
.	TRBV6-1	TRBJ2-7	.	TGTGCCAGCACCCTTCTAGGTTTCGAGCAGTACTTC	CASTLLGFEQYF
.	TRBV7-9	TRBJ2-1	.	TGTGCCAGCAGCTGGGACTCATCCAATGAGCAGTTCTTC	CASSWDSSNEQFF
TRBD1	TRBV18	TRBJ1-2	.	TGTGCCAGCTCCCCGGGACAGGGTTCTGGCTACACCTTC	CASSPGQGSGYTF
.	TRBV4-1	TRBJ1-2	few	TGCGCCAGCAGCCAAGAAACAGGGCTCTATGGCTACACCTTC	CASSQETGLYGYTF
.	TRBV11-2	TRBJ1-1	few	TGTGCCAGCAGCTTGAGACGGGGGACTGAAGCTTTCTTT	CASSLRRGTEAFF
.	TRBV7-2	TRBJ1-2	.	TGTGCCAGCAGCTTAGAAGGCATGGAGCCCTATGGCTACACCTTC	CASSLEGMEPYGYTF
.	TRBV5-6	TRBJ1-1	few	TGTGCCACCTCGAGACCGGCCTCGGGCACTGAAGCTTTCTTT	CATSRPASGTEAFF
TRBD2	TRBV5-1	TRBJ2-1	.	TGCGCCAGCAGCTTGGCCCCAGCGGGGGGGCCGCGTGAGCAGTTCTTC	CASSLAPAGGPREQFF
.	TRBV15	TRBJ1-1	.	TGTGCCACCAGCAGATCAGGGTACACTGAAGCTTTCTTT	CATSRSGYTEAFF
TRBD1	TRBV30	TRBJ2-4	.	TGTGCCTGGACCGTGACAGGGGGTACTCGAAAAAACATTCAGTACTTC	CAWTVTGGTRKNIQYF
.	TRBV5-8	TRBJ1-1	.	TGTGCCAGCAGCTTGCTGTGGACAGCCGAAGCTTTCTTT	CASSLLWTAEAFF
.	TRBV7-9	TRBJ1-4	.	TGTGCCAGCAGCCCACAAGAGGCCGGCGAAAAACTGTTTTTT	CASSPQEAGEKLFF